In its sample, the clone carrying this T cell receptor (beta chain) is large. What it recognizes is unknown. TRB rearrangements spanning V, D and J were amplified using mixed TRB-A/B primers. MiXCR was run by TCRdb on the multiplex PCR reads, yielding one entry per CDR3 protein. This sample has about 2,500 distinct CDR3 sequences; around 26% occur once, and the top ten carry 4% to 6.5%. V shed 4 bases and J shed 3 bases, with 9 bases lying between them. Germline CDR1 is SQVTM and CDR2 is ANQGSEA. The CDR3 runs to 12 residues. The template was genomic DNA from peripheral blood, not RNA. The data are from a study of T cell repertoires in aging, cancer and after chemotherapy. Study in general: Donor ages fell into six groups from 30 or younger up to 70 or older. The full dataset contained 8.5 million to 10 million TCR reads. General observations from the study: Across the chemotherapy interval, each cancer cohort showed higher median generation probability, suggesting thymic rebound. Compared with age-matched healthy donors, untreated hematological or solid cancer patients showed higher blood TCR clonality.

The receptor was derived from a human donor in good health. This chain links TRBV29-1 with TRBJ1-2; unclear D gene. Material: blood. CDR3 sequence reads: CSVVEVYYGYTF. DNA for the CDR3: TGCAGCGTTGTAGAGGTCTACTATGGCTACACCTTC.